This is a list of T cell receptor beta chains from one sample in a study of blood T cell repertoires in COVID-19. Repertoires were generated with immunoSEQ multiplex PCR, while TCRdb's copy carries only in-frame clones and drops some. The repertoire has approximately 500,000 clones, about 89% of them found once; the top ten carry roughly 8.3%. The sample was peripheral blood. These receptors came from a woman between 45 and 60 years old with COVID-19, enrolled during active disease. The CDR3 runs from the conserved cysteine through the conserved F or W. D genes are given only for firm matches. Size values are once, few and many counts, or a class for expanded clones, and some rows have none.

d_call	clone_size	v_call	j_call	cdr3_aa	cdr3_nt
-	-	TRBV19	TRBJ1-5	CASRTVANQPQHF	TGTGCCAGTAGGACAGTCGCCAATCAGCCCCAGCATTTT
TRBD2	-	TRBV5-4	TRBJ2-1	CASSREGGATEQFF	TGTGCCAGCAGCCGGGAGGGGGGGGCGACAGAGCAGTTCTTC
TRBD1	-	TRBV14	TRBJ2-7	CASSDRDRGTYEQYF	TGTGCCAGCAGCGACCGGGACAGGGGTACCTACGAGCAGTACTTC
-	once	TRBV19	TRBJ1-1	CASSALAGKDTEAFF	TGTGCCAGTAGTGCCCTTGCAGGGAAGGACACTGAAGCTTTCTTT
TRBD2	-	TRBV2	TRBJ2-4	CASRGLANIQYF	TGTGCCAGCCGAGGACTAGCAAACATTCAGTACTTC
-	-	TRBV2	TRBJ1-2	CASSGTGYGYTF	TGTGCCAGCAGTGGAACAGGGTATGGCTACACCTTC
TRBD2	-	TRBV11-3	TRBJ2-3	CASSLGGGAVGDTQYF	TGTGCCAGCAGCTTAGGCGGGGGGGCCGTAGGCGATACGCAGTATTTT
-	-	TRBV21-1	TRBJ1-1	CASSPGGDRGSEAFF	TGTGCCAGCAGCCCTGGGGGGGACCGGGGGAGTGAAGCTTTCTTT
-	-	TRBV9	TRBJ2-2	CASSAYTGELFF	TGTGCCAGCAGCGCTTACACCGGGGAGCTGTTTTTT
TRBD2	-	TRBV6-1	TRBJ2-3	CASSVDSGGAYDTQYF	TGTGCCAGCAGTGTTGATAGCGGGGGGGCCTATGATACGCAGTATTTT
-	-	TRBV11-2	TRBJ1-1	CASSLSSIRELNTEAFF	TGTGCCAGCAGCTTAAGTTCGATCCGGGAACTGAACACTGAAGCTTTCTTT
-	-	TRBV2	TRBJ2-3	CATLAITSTDTQYF	TGTGCCACCCTAGCGATAACTAGCACAGATACGCAGTATTTT
TRBD1	-	TRBV7-9	TRBJ1-1	CASSSRGTGGNPEAFF	TGTGCCAGCAGCTCACGTGGGACAGGCGGTAACCCTGAAGCTTTCTTT
-	once	TRBV12-3/TRBV12-4	TRBJ1-1	CASNRGGTEAFF	TGTGCCAGCAACCGGGGAGGCACTGAAGCTTTCTTT
-	once	TRBV29-1	TRBJ1-1	CSTLRGGNTEAFF	TGCAGCACTCTCCGGGGTGGGAACACTGAAGCTTTCTTT
-	-	TRBV5-6	TRBJ1-2	CASSLESGYTF	TGTGCCAGCAGCTTGGAGAGTGGCTACACCTTC
TRBD1	-	TRBV12-3/TRBV12-4	TRBJ1-2	CASRQGAEHGYTF	TGTGCCAGCAGACAGGGGGCAGAGCATGGCTACACCTTC
-	-	TRBV7-9	TRBJ2-3	CASSPAGASRTDTQYF	TGTGCCAGCAGCCCTGCGGGGGCGAGCCGCACAGATACGCAGTATTTT
-	-	TRBV4-1	TRBJ2-1	CASSQEGRNEQFF	TGCGCCAGCAGCCAAGAGGGCCGAAATGAGCAGTTCTTC
TRBD2	once	TRBV2	TRBJ2-5	CASRARAGGPQETQYF	TGTGCCAGCCGGGCCCGGGCGGGGGGGCCTCAAGAGACCCAGTACTTC
TRBD2	once	TRBV7-9	TRBJ2-1	CASSLLSLAGFSYNEQFF	TGTGCCAGCAGTCTGCTTAGCCTAGCGGGGTTTTCCTACAATGAGCAGTTCTTC
TRBD1	-	TRBV6-5	TRBJ2-7	CASSYSLGTGAGEQYF	TGTGCCAGCAGTTACTCGCTTGGGACAGGGGCAGGCGAGCAGTACTTC
-	-	TRBV19	TRBJ1-4	CASRDIEFNEKLFF	TGTGCCAGTAGGGACATCGAGTTCAATGAAAAACTGTTTTTT
TRBD1	-	TRBV27	TRBJ2-1	CASRVGQGWDEQFF	TGTGCCAGCAGAGTGGGACAGGGCTGGGATGAGCAGTTCTTC
-	-	TRBV10-1	TRBJ2-3	CASSDRGADGTDTQYF	TGCGCCAGCAGTGATAGGGGCGCAGATGGCACAGATACGCAGTATTTT
-	-	TRBV27	TRBJ2-3	CASGTLAGAPPTDTQYF	TGTGCCAGCGGAACCCTCGCGGGGGCTCCCCCCACAGATACGCAGTATTTT
-	-	TRBV3-1/TRBV3-2	TRBJ2-5	CASTTMGRETQYF	TGTGCCAGCACGACAATGGGGCGGGAGACCCAGTACTTC
-	-	TRBV9	TRBJ1-3	CASGISPGNTIYF	TGTGCCAGCGGCATCTCTCCTGGAAACACCATATATTTT
TRBD1	-	TRBV10-2	TRBJ1-5	CASSEPLQGADQPQHF	TGCGCCAGCAGTGAACCACTACAGGGGGCCGATCAGCCCCAGCATTTT
-	few	TRBV20-1	TRBJ1-2	CSFREDYGYTF	TGCAGTTTCAGGGAGGACTATGGCTACACCTTC
-	-	TRBV6-5	TRBJ2-5	CASSFGGVQETQYF	TGTGCCAGCAGTTTCGGCGGGGTACAAGAGACCCAGTACTTC
-	-	TRBV6-1	TRBJ1-1	CASSESGGFGAFF	TGTGCCAGCAGTGAATCGGGGGGATTCGGAGCTTTCTTT
-	-	TRBV7-6	TRBJ1-5	CASSSLPGLGNQPQHF	TGTGCCAGCAGCTCTCTTCCGGGACTGGGCAATCAGCCCCAGCATTTT
-	-	TRBV6-6	TRBJ2-7	CASSSLGLSYEQYF	TGTGCCAGCAGTTCCCTAGGCCTCTCCTACGAGCAGTACTTC
-	-	TRBV10-1	TRBJ2-3	CARGRTVSSTDTQYF	TGCGCCAGGGGACGGACAGTTTCTAGCACAGATACGCAGTATTTT
-	-	TRBV6-2/TRBV6-3	TRBJ2-7	CASSTGSRSYEQYF	TGTGCCAGCAGTACAGGGAGTAGGTCCTACGAGCAGTACTTC
-	-	TRBV5-6	TRBJ1-1	CASSLGQTSPAAFF	TGTGCCAGCAGCTTGGGTCAGACTTCCCCGGCGGCTTTCTTT
TRBD2	once	TRBV7-9	TRBJ2-5	CASSSAGAGVGTQYF	TGTGCCAGCAGCTCGGCGGGAGCGGGGGTAGGGACCCAGTACTTC
-	-	TRBV28	TRBJ2-3	CASSFHTDTQYF	TGTGCCAGCAGTTTCCACACAGATACGCAGTATTTT
TRBD1	-	TRBV6-4	TRBJ2-1	CASSDGQGAYNEQFF	TGTGCCAGCAGTGACGGGCAGGGGGCCTACAATGAGCAGTTCTTC
-	-	TRBV5-6	TRBJ1-2	CASSLAEGAGYTF	TGTGCCAGCAGCTTGGCCGAAGGGGCCGGCTACACCTTC
TRBD2	-	TRBV5-4	TRBJ2-3	CASSFKPLTSGGTDTQYF	TGTGCCAGCAGCTTCAAACCCCTAACTAGCGGGGGCACAGATACGCAGTATTTT
-	-	TRBV30	TRBJ1-4	CAWSRGGRSEKLFF	TGTGCCTGGAGTCGGGGGGGCCGTAGTGAAAAACTGTTTTTT
-	-	TRBV4-1	TRBJ1-1	CASDRGGTNTEAFF	TGCGCCAGTGATCGGGGGGGAACGAACACTGAAGCTTTCTTT
TRBD1	-	TRBV24-1	TRBJ1-2	CATSGGTGNHYGYTF	TGTGCCACCAGCGGCGGGACAGGCAATCACTATGGCTACACCTTC
TRBD1	-	TRBV6-1	TRBJ1-1	CASSEGRGQAFF	TGTGCCAGCAGTGAAGGGAGGGGGCAAGCTTTCTTT
-	-	TRBV9	TRBJ1-2	CASSFRQVGGEGYTF	TGTGCCAGCAGCTTCCGACAGGTTGGGGGAGAGGGCTACACCTTC
-	-	TRBV11-2	TRBJ1-3	CASSLRDSTLSGNTIYF	TGTGCCAGCAGTCTCAGGGACTCAACCCTTTCTGGAAACACCATATATTTT
-	-	TRBV6-5	TRBJ2-3	CASSYGQEADTQYF	TGTGCCAGCAGTTACGGGCAGGAAGCAGATACGCAGTATTTT
-	-	TRBV24-1	TRBJ2-2	CATSDPGWTGELFF	TGTGCCACCAGTGACCCAGGGTGGACCGGGGAGCTGTTTTTT
TRBD1	-	TRBV7-9	TRBJ1-1	CASRRLTGVETEAFF	TGTGCCAGCAGACGACTAACAGGGGTAGAAACTGAAGCTTTCTTT